This TCR beta chain was obtained from a study of blood T cell repertoires in COVID-19. Overall study context: Both acute and convalescent COVID-19 samples were obtained from the United States, Italy and Spain.

Method: immunoSEQ multiplex PCR; TCRdb's copy keeps in-frame clones and lacks some. Of some 250,000 clones in the sample, about 86% were seen once. From germline, CDR1 is LGHNT and CDR2 FRNRAP. This CDR3 comprises 15 residues. V dropped 6 bases and J dropped 7; count of bases not matched to a gene: 4. This clonotype was obtained from a woman in her 30s who had recovered from COVID-19. The rearrangement uses TRBV12-5 and TRBJ2-1, with 15 bases lining up with TRBD2. The source material was peripheral blood. CDR3 residues: CASGRGLAGGNEQFF. CDR3 coding DNA: TGTGCTAGTGGCAGAGGACTAGCGGGGGGGAATGAGCAGTTCTTC.